This T cell receptor beta chain was sequenced for a study of blood T cell repertoires in COVID-19. Study context: There were acute and convalescent COVID-19 samples, and they came from the United States, Italy and Spain.

The length of the CDR3 is 16 residues. The germline V gene has CDR1 SGDLS and CDR2 YYNGEE. The V end lost 0 bases, the J end lost 5 bases, and 12 bases lay between the germline ends. Study processing details: Amplification of reference gene primers provided the estimated nucleated cell counts. Clones were read by immunoSEQ multiplex PCR, and TCRdb kept only the in-frame ones, dropping some. V and J calls and clone size follow that table, whereas D and trimming were derived from the DNA. The data show about 370,000 clones, approximately 88% seen once. Those enrolled in Seattle joined during active infection and were followed longitudinally afterward.

This rearrangement joins TRBV9 to TRBJ1-6; D call uncertain. This sequence originates from a woman aged 25-40 years with COVID-19, enrolled during active disease. Sample: peripheral blood. The CDR3 reads CASSVGTQRNNSPLHF. The CDR3 bases are TGTGCCAGCAGCGTAGGTACTCAGCGGAATAATTCACCCCTCCACTTT.